This T cell receptor beta chain was sequenced during a study of follicular helper T cells after annual influenza vaccination. Overall study context: Sampling occurred days 0, 7 and 28 after each influenza vaccination.

As to time point: 2015-2016 season, 7 days after influenza vaccination. Adults were given seasonal inactivated influenza vaccine, and blood CD4 subsets were sorted before and after vaccination. Sorted cTfh were non-naive CD4+CXCR5+PD-1+, either ICOS+CD38+ or ICOS-CD38-. TCRdb's table, derived via immunoSEQ multiplex PCR, lists solely in-frame clones and lacks some. Found here are approximately 5,000 clones, approximately 88% of them singletons; the top ten hold 2% to 3%. The length of the CDR3 is 11 residues. Looked up from germline, CDR1 is SNHLY and CDR2 is FYNNEI. Trimming removed 9 bases from V and 5 bases from J, with 11 bases in between. Only one count was recorded for this clone. Antigen unknown. Study findings and constraints: Plasmablast frequency change correlated with clonality change in ICOS+CD38+ cTfh.

The chain combines TRBV2 with TRBJ2-7; D is ambiguous. The origin of this receptor is an adult who received the influenza vaccine. Sequenced material: CXCR5+ CD38- circulating T follicular helper cells from blood, taken 7 days after influenza vaccination. As for subset: circulating Tfh, non-naive CD4+CXCR5+PD-1+ (ICOS+CD38+ or ICOS-CD38-). The CDR3 DNA reads TGTGCCAGGCCCCAAGGCCACGAGCAGTACTTC. Translating it yields CARPQGHEQYF. Using reference TRBV2 and TRBJ2-7 for the parts outside the CDR3, the full variable domain is EPEVTQTPSHQVTQMGQEVILRCVPISNHLYFYWYRQILGQKVEFLVSFYNNEISEKSEIFDDQFSVERPDGSNFTLKIRSTKLEDSAMYFCARPQGHEQYFGPGTRLTVT.